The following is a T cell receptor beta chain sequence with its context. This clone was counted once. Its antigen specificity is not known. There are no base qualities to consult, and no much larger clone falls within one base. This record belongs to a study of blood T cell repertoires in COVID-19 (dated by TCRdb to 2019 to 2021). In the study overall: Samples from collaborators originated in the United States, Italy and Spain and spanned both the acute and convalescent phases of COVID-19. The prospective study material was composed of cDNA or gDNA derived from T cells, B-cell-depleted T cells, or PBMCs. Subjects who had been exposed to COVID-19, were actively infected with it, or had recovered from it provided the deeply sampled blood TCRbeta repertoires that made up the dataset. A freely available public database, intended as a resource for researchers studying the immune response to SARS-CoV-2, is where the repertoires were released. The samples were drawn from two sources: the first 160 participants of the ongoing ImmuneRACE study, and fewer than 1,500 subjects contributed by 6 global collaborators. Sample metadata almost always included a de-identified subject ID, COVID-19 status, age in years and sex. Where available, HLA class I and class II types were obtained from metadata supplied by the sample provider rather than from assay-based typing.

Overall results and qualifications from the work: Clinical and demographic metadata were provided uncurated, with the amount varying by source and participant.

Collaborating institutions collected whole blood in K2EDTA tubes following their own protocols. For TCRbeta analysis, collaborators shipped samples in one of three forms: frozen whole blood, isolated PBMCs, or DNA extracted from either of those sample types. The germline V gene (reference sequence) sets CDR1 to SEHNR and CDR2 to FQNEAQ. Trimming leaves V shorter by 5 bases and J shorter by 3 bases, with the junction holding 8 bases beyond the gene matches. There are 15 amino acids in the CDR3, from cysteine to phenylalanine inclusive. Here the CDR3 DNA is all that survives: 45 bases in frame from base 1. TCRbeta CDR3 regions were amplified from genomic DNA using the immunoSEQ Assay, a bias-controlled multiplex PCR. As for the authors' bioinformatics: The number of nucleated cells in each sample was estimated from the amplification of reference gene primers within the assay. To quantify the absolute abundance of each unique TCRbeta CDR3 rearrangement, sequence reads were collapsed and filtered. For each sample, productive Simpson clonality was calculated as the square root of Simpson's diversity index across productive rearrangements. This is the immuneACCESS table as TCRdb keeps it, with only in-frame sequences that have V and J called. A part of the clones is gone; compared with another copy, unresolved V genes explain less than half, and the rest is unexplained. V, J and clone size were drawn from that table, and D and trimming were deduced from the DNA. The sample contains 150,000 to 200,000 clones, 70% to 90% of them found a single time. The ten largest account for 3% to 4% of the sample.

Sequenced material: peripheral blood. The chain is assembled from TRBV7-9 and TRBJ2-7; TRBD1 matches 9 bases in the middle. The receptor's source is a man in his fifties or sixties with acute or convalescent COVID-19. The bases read TGTGCCAGCAGCCAGCCGAGGACAGGGGTCTACGAGCAGTACTTC. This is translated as CASSQPRTGVYEQYF.